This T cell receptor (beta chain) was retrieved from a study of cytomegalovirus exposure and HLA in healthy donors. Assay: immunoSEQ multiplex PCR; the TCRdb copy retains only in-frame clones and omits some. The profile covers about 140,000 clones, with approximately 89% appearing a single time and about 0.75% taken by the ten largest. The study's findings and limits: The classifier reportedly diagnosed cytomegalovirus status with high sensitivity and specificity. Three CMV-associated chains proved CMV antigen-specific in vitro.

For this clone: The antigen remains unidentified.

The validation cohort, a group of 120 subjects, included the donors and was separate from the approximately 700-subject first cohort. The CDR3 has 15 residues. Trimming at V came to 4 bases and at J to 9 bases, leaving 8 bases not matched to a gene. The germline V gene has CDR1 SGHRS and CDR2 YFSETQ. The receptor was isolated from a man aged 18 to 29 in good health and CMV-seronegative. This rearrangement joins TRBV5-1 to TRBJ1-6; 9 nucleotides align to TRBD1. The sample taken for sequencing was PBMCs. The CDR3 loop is CASSLGQGRSSPLHF. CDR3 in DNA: TGCGCCAGCAGCCTGGGACAGGGAAGGAGTTCACCCCTCCACTTT.